These 7 T cell receptor beta chains originate from one sample sequenced in a study of T cell responses to AZD1222 COVID-19 vaccine. The table came from immunoSEQ multiplex PCR; TCRdb's copy has only in-frame clones and leaves some out. This sample lists more than 110,000 clones; its ten largest clones have approximately 2%. Sequencing used peripheral blood. These TCRs come from an adult in good health.

This chain connects TRBV5-1 to TRBJ2-2; 7 nucleotides line up with TRBD2. The CDR3 is made up of 15 amino acids. Germline V gene sequence: CDR1 SGHRS, CDR2 YFSETQ. With V trimmed by 0 bases and J by 6 bases, 5 bases remained unmatched. The CDR3 DNA sequence: TGCGCCAGCAGCTTGGACGGGCTAGCGGCCGGGGAGCTGTTTTTT. This translates into CASSLDGLAAGELFF.

This chain joins TRBV11-2 and TRBJ2-7, with TRBD2 as a possible D gene (5 bases). V lost 1 base to trimming and J lost 7 bases, with 11 bases between them. The germline CDR1 and CDR2 sequences are SGHAT and FQNNGV. This CDR3 is 13 amino acids long. DNA for the CDR3: TGTGCCAGCAGCTTAGTCGCTCGAGGGGAGCAGTACTTC. This sequence encodes CASSLVARGEQYF.

Worth noting for this clone: This sample includes further DNA sequences coding for the same CDR3. This chain links TRBV4-3 with TRBJ1-5, with a weak D call TRBD1 (6 bases). Trimming stripped 3 bases from V and 4 bases from J, with 7 bases between. The CDR3 length is 13 residues. Germline-derived CDR1 and CDR2 are LGHNA and YSLEER. CDR3 sequence reads: CASSQDSNQPQHF. In DNA form, the CDR3 reads TGCGCCAGCAGCCAGGACAGTAATCAGCCCCAGCATTTT.

A note on this clone: Other nucleotide sequences in the sample specify the same CDR3. The chain couples TRBV3-1 (or the pseudogene TRBV3-2) to TRBJ2-2; no definite D call. The germline V gene encodes CDR1 LGHDT and CDR2 YNNKEL (reference sequence). V was trimmed by 1 base and J by 6 bases, leaving 6 bases between them. There are 13 residues in the CDR3. The CDR3 DNA reads TGTGCCAGCAGCCAAGGGGTAGCCGGGGAGCTGTTTTTT. Translation gives CASSQGVAGELFF.

The chain carries TRBV6-1 and TRBJ2-1; tentatively, D is TRBD1 (6 bases). The CDR3 has 15 residues. V gave up 3 bases and J gave up 0 bases, with 9 bases separating them. The germline gives CDR1 MNHNS, CDR2 SASEGT. CDR3 sequence (DNA): TGTGCCAGCAGTGATAGGACAGCCTCCTACAATGAGCAGTTCTTC. Translation: CASSDRTASYNEQFF.

V gene TRBV28 combines with J gene TRBJ1-2, with D uncertain. Trimming removed 6 bases at V and 6 bases at J, with 8 bases between. The CDR3 covers 11 residues. Per germline, CDR1 MDHEN and CDR2 SYDVKM. In DNA, the CDR3 is TGTGCCAGCAGCCCCGCCCATGGCTACACCTTC. As protein: CASSPAHGYTF.

The chain links TRBV19 to TRBJ1-2; possible D gene TRBD1, 6 bases. CDR1 LNHDA and CDR2 SQIVND come from the germline V gene (reference sequence). The V and J ends lost 8 bases and 4 bases respectively, with 14 bases between them. The CDR3 extends over 13 amino acids. The CDR3 DNA is TGTGCCAGTGGGACACAAGACCCCTATGGCTACACCTTC. Translating gives CASGTQDPYGYTF.